This T cell receptor (beta chain) stems from a study of blood T cell repertoires in COVID-19. Overall study: Samples of COVID-19 (acute and convalescent) were obtained from the United States, Italy and Spain. Sources were T cells, B-cell-depleted T cells, or PBMCs; the material itself was cDNA or gDNA.

In the study's own analysis: It was from reference gene primer amplification that nucleated cell counts were estimated. The data were produced by immunoSEQ multiplex PCR, yet TCRdb's version contains in-frame clones alone and is incomplete. V, J and clone size are taken as reported in that table, and D and trimming were inferred from the DNA itself. The sample lists about 84,000 clones; about four fifths were seen once. This clone showed up just a few times. The ends were cut back, 5 bases at V and 7 bases at J, with 20 bases in the middle. The CDR3 contains 16 residues. The germline gives CDR1 SGHTA, CDR2 FQGTGA.

The clonotype comes from a woman at least 80 years old with acute or convalescent COVID-19. The sequenced sample consisted of peripheral blood. This chain uses TRBV7-3 with TRBJ2-2; the D gene is possibly TRBD2 (5 bases). The DNA of the CDR3 is TGTGCCAGCAGCCCTATTTCGGGGATCCGGGGCGGGGAGCTGTTTTTT. Translating it yields CASSPISGIRGGELFF.